This T cell receptor beta chain was recovered during a study of response to subunit inactivated influenza vaccine listed by TCRdb under 2018. Regarding the study in general: Deep quantitative T cell receptor repertoire profiling was used in the study to track responses to a trivalent subunit inactivated influenza vaccine.

The method behind the library was RT-PCR. This sample was sequenced with an Illumina HiSeq 2500. In TCRdb, the public reads were trimmed at Q25 with fastp and aligned with MiXCR, with productive beta chains retained. One record per CDR3 amino acid sequence lists the most common genes and DNA. The sample table records hundreds of thousands of distinct CDR3 sequences; around 18% of these occur just once. The ten largest account for 11% of the sample. This clonotype came up many times. What this receptor recognizes is not known. No clone much larger than this one lies a single base away; base qualities are absent. The trim is 3 bases for V and 5 bases for J, with a gap of 7 bases between the germline ends. According to the germline V gene (reference sequence), CDR1 reads SEHNR and CDR2 reads FQNEAQ. Its CDR3 holds 13 amino acids, cysteine through phenylalanine. CDR3 DNA is the only sequence kept; it has 39 bases, read in frame from the first base.

Broad study findings and their caveats: It was suggested by the authors that each seasonal influenza vaccination may recruit only a limited number of new T cells.

The source is a man aged 50-60 years who received an inactivated influenza vaccine. Donor details come from another sample of the same person, matched by shared clones. Sequences were derived from PBMCs from blood, sampled roughly 5 days after vaccination. This sequence uses TRBV7-9 and TRBJ2-2, with the D gene call left open. For the CDR3, the sequence is CASSFYQTGELFF. The DNA sequence is as follows: TGTGCCAGCAGCTTTTATCAAACCGGGGAGCTGTTTTTT.